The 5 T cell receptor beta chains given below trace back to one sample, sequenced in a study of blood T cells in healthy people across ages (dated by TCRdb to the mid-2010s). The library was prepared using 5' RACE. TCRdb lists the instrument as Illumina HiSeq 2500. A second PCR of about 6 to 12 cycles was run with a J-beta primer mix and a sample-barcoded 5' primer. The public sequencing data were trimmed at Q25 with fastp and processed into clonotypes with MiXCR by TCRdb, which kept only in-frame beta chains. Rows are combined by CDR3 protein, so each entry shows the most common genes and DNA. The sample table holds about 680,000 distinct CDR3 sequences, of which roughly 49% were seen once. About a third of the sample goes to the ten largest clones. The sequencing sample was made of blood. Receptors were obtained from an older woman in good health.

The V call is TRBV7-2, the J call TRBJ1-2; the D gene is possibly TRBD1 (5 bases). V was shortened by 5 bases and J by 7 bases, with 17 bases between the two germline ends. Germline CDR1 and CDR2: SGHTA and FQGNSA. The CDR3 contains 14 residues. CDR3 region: CASSLTPDTGGYTF. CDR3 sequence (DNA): TGTGCCAGCAGCCTTACCCCAGATACAGGTGGCTACACCTTC.

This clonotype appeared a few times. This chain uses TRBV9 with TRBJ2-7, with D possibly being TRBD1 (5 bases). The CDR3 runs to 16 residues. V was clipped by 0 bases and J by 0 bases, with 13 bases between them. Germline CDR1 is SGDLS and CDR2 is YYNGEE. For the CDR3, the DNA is TGTGCCAGCAGCGTAGGGGGCTCCCCGAGCTCCTACGAGCAGTACTTC. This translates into CASSVGGSPSSYEQYF.

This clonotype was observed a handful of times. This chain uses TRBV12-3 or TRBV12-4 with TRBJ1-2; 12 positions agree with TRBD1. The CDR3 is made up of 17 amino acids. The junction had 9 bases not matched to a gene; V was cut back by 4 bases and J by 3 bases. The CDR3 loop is CASSSLSGTGGHYGYTF. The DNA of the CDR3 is TGTGCCAGCAGTTCTCTATCCGGGACAGGGGGCCACTATGGCTACACCTTC.

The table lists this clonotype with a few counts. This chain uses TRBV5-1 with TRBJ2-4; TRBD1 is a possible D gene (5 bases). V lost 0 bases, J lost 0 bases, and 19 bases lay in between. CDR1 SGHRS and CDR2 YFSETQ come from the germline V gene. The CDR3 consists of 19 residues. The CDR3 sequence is CASSLDSTSDKLAKNIQYF. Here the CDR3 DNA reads TGCGCCAGCAGCTTGGATTCCACCTCGGACAAACTAGCCAAAAACATTCAGTACTTC.

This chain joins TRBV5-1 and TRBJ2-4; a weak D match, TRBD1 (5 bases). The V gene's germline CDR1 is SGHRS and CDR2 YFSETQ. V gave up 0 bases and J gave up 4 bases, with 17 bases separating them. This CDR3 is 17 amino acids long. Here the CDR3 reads CASSLEGFQGRKNIQYF. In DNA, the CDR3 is TGCGCCAGCAGCTTGGAGGGTTTTCAGGGTCGGAAAAACATTCAGTACTTC.